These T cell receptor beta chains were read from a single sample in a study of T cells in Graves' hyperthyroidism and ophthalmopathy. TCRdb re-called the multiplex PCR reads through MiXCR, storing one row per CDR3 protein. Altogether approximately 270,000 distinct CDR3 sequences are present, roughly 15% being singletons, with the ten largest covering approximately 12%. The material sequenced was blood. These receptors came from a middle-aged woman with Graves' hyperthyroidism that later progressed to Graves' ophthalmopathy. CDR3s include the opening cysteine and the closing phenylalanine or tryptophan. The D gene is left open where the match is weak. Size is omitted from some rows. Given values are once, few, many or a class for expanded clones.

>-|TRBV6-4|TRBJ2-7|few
CASSASRYEQYF
TGTGCCAGCAGTGCCAGCCGCTACGAGCAGTACTTC
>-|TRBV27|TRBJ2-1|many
CASSFLSSIHGEQFF
TGTGCCAGCAGTTTTCTCTCCAGTATACATGGTGAGCAGTTCTTC
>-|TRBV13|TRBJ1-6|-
CASSSGSRASPLHF
TGTGCCAGCAGCTCCGGCAGTAGGGCCTCACCCCTCCACTTT
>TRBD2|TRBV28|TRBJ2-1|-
CASSLSSGSRSYNEQFF
TGTGCCAGCAGTTTATCTAGCGGGAGTAGGTCCTACAATGAGCAGTTCTTC
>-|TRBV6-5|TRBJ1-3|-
CASSYSPEAGNTIYF
TGTGCCAGCAGTTACTCGCCGGAGGCTGGAAACACCATATATTTT
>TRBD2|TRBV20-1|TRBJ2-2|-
CSARDPLAGEGTGELFF
TGCAGTGCTAGAGATCCATTAGCGGGAGAGGGGACCGGGGAGCTGTTTTTT
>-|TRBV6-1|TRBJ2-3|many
CASSKSLFRRADTQYF
TGTGCCAGCAGTAAATCCCTCTTTCGTCGCGCAGATACGCAGTATTTT
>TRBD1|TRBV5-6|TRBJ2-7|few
CASSYAGTAPYEQYF
TGTGCCAGCAGCTATGCCGGGACAGCACCCTACGAGCAGTACTTC
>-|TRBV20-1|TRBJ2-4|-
CSARVGPGKAKNIQYF
TGCAGTGCTAGAGTGGGCCCGGGAAAAGCCAAAAACATTCAGTACTTC
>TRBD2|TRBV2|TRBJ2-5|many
CASSGPSGFTQETQYF
TGTGCCAGCAGTGGGCCTAGCGGGTTTACCCAAGAGACCCAGTACTTC
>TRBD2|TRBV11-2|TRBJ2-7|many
CASSLGASGTYEQYF
TGTGCCAGCAGCTTAGGGGCTAGCGGGACTTACGAGCAGTACTTC
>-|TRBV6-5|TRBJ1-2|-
CASSFWTANYGYTF
TGTGCCAGCAGTTTTTGGACAGCCAACTATGGCTACACCTTC
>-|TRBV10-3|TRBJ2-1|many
CAISDLAKINEQFF
TGTGCCATCAGTGACCTAGCGAAGATAAATGAGCAGTTCTTC
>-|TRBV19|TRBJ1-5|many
CASTDHHHSNQPQHF
TGTGCCAGTACGGACCATCACCATAGCAATCAGCCCCAGCATTTT
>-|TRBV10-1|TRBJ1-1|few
CASSESPGAEAFF
TGCGCCAGCAGTGAGTCCCCCGGGGCAGAAGCTTTCTTT
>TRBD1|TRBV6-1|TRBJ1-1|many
CASGSGGTAEAFF
TGTGCCAGCGGCTCAGGGGGTACGGCTGAAGCTTTCTTT
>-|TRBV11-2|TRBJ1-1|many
CASSLVSQGFTSKNTEAFF
TGTGCCAGCAGCTTAGTATCTCAGGGATTTACTTCCAAGAACACTGAAGCTTTCTTT
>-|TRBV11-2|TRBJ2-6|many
CASSLDLIGGYSGANVLTF
TGTGCCAGCAGCTTAGATTTGATCGGGGGTTATTCTGGGGCCAACGTCCTGACTTTC
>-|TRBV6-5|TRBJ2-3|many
CASSYSGKGRIRGTQYF
TGTGCCAGCAGTTACTCTGGAAAGGGACGCATTCGGGGTACGCAGTATTTT
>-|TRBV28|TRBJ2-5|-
CASRSPVVRGSETQYF
TGTGCCAGCAGGTCGCCCGTCGTAAGGGGGTCAGAGACCCAGTACTTC
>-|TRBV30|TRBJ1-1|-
CAWSLSYMNTEAFF
TGTGCCTGGAGTCTGAGCTACATGAACACTGAAGCTTTCTTT
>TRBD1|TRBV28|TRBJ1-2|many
CASNPGDRIYGYTF
TGTGCTAGCAACCCTGGGGACAGAATCTATGGCTACACCTTC
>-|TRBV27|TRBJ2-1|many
CASSLPTGNEQFF
TGTGCCAGCAGTTTACCTACAGGGAATGAGCAGTTCTTC
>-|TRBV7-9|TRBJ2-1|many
CASSSPGRMRDEQFF
TGTGCCAGCAGCTCCCCGGGTCGAATGCGTGATGAGCAGTTCTTC
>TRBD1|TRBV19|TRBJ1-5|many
CASLRGPGQPQHF
TGTGCCAGTCTCAGGGGGCCGGGTCAGCCCCAGCATTTT
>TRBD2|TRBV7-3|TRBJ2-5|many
CASSWGLTTGQETQYF
TGTGCCAGCAGCTGGGGACTAACGACGGGCCAAGAGACCCAGTACTTC
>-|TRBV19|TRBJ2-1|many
CASTDGNNEQFF
TGTGCCAGTACGGATGGCAACAATGAGCAGTTCTTC
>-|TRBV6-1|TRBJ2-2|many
CASRDTGELFF
TGTGCCAGCAGGGACACCGGGGAGCTGTTTTTT
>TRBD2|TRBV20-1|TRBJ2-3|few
CSAFLAGGYTDTQYF
TGCAGTGCCTTCTTAGCGGGAGGGTACACAGATACGCAGTATTTT
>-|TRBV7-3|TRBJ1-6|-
CASSSGLFGPLHF
TGTGCCAGCAGCTCCGGCCTCTTCGGGCCCCTCCACTTT
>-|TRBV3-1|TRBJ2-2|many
CASSQVRTYSTGELFF
TGTGCCAGCAGCCAAGTCCGGACCTATAGCACCGGGGAGCTGTTTTTT
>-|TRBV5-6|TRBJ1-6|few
CASSSGPTLNSPLHF
TGTGCCAGCAGCTCAGGACCCACGCTGAATTCACCCCTCCACTTT
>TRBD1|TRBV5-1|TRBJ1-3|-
CASSRWTGNSGNTIYF
TGCGCCAGCAGCCGGTGGACAGGGAACTCTGGAAACACCATATATTTT
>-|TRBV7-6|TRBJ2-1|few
CASSLMWDTSYNEQFF
TGTGCCAGCAGCTTAATGTGGGACACCTCCTACAATGAGCAGTTCTTC
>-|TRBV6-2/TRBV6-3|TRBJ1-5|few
CASSYSTSWGLGNQPQHF
TGTGCCAGCAGTTATTCCACGAGTTGGGGCTTAGGCAATCAGCCCCAGCATTTT
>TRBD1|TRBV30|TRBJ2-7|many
CAWSRDSHGGFYEQYF
TGTGCCTGGAGTAGGGACAGCCATGGTGGTTTCTACGAGCAGTACTTC
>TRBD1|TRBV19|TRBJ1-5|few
CASSIGLGQGTGNQPQHF
TGTGCCAGTAGTATAGGTTTGGGACAGGGGACGGGCAATCAGCCCCAGCATTTT
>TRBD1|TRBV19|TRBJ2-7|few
CASSPGDRGQSEQYF
TGTGCCAGTAGTCCGGGGGACAGGGGGCAATCTGAGCAGTACTTC
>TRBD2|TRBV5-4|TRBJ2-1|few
CASSLGTSGRISYNEQFF
TGTGCCAGCAGCTTAGGGACTAGCGGGAGGATCTCCTACAATGAGCAGTTCTTC
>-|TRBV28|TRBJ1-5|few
CASSGGTQPQHF
TGTGCCAGCAGTGGAGGAACTCAGCCCCAGCATTTT
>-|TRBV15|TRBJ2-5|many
CATSRGLSSGRETQYF
TGTGCCACCAGCAGAGGGTTGTCCTCGGGTCGTGAGACCCAGTACTTC
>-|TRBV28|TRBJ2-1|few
CASSKGGPWGQFF
TGTGCCAGCAGTAAAGGAGGCCCTTGGGGGCAGTTCTTC
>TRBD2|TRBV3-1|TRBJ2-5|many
CASSQEGRAAKTQYF
TGTGCCAGCAGCCAAGAGGGGAGGGCGGCGAAGACCCAGTACTTC
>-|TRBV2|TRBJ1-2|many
CASSEALLPGRPYYSYTF
TGTGCCAGCAGTGAAGCGCTTCTCCCCGGGAGACCTTATTATAGCTACACCTTC
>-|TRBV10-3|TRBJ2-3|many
CAISFFVGSTDTQYF
TGTGCCATCAGTTTCTTCGTTGGGTCGACAGATACGCAGTATTTT
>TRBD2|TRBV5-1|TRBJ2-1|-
CASSVSSGRDEQFF
TGCGCCAGCAGCGTCTCTAGCGGGAGGGACGAGCAGTTCTTC
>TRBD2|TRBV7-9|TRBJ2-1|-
CASSRLAGTGRAYNEQFF
TGTGCCAGCAGCCGACTAGCGGGAACGGGGAGGGCCTACAATGAGCAGTTCTTC
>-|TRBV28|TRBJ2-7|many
CASSFFGEANEQYF
TGTGCCAGCAGTTTTTTCGGGGAAGCGAACGAGCAGTACTTC
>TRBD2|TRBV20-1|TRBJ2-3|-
CREGTSGSSDTQYF
TGCAGGGAAGGGACTAGCGGGAGTTCAGATACGCAGTATTTT
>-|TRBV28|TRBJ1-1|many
CASSLRQLIHTEAFF
TGTGCCAGCAGTTTAAGACAATTGATCCACACTGAAGCTTTCTTT
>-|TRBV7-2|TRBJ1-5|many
CASSFSDRITGPQHF
TGTGCCAGCAGCTTCAGCGACAGAATCACTGGGCCCCAGCATTTT
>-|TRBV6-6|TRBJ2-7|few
CASSYSSTGESYEQYF
TGTGCCAGCAGTTACTCGAGCACGGGGGAATCCTACGAGCAGTACTTC
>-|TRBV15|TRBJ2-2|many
CATSRRRDGTGELFF
TGTGCCACCAGCAGACGCCGGGACGGCACCGGGGAGCTGTTTTTT
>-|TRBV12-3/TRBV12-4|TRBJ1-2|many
CASSRRPKANYGYTF
TGTGCCAGCTCTCGTAGGCCCAAAGCTAACTATGGCTACACCTTC
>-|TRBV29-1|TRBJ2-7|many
CSVELKEGWPYEQYF
TGCAGCGTTGAACTAAAGGAGGGTTGGCCCTACGAGCAGTACTTC
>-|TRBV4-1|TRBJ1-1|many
CASSPKTVNTEAFF
TGCGCCAGCAGCCCTAAGACAGTGAACACTGAAGCTTTCTTT
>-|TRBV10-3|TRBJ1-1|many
CAISEGLDKVEAFF
TGTGCCATCAGTGAGGGTTTGGACAAGGTCGAAGCTTTCTTT